The 21 T cell receptor beta chains below come from one sample, sequenced in a study of blood T cell repertoires in COVID-19. The data were produced by immunoSEQ multiplex PCR, yet TCRdb's version contains in-frame clones alone and is incomplete. The table lists around 44,000 clones, roughly four fifths of them singletons. The sequenced material came from peripheral blood. The receptors shown here come from a man aged 35 to 55 with active or convalescent COVID-19.

The V call is TRBV5-4, the J call TRBJ2-7; D remains unclear. The germline V gene has CDR1 SGHNT and CDR2 YYREEE (reference sequence). V was pared by 4 bases and J by 0 bases, with 11 bases between. CDR3 length equals 14 residues. CDR3 DNA sequence: TGTGCCAGCAGCCCCGAACAGAACTCCTACGAGCAGTACTTC. It codes for CASSPEQNSYEQYF.

The CDR3 reads CASSSRLAGGTDTQYF. For the CDR3, the DNA is TGTGCCAGCAGCTCGCGACTAGCGGGAGGTACAGATACGCAGTATTTT. V gene TRBV3-1 (or the pseudogene TRBV3-2) combines with J gene TRBJ2-3; 13 bases fit TRBD2. V shed 5 bases and J 3 bases; nucleotides not matched to a gene: 5. Germline CDR1 and CDR2: LGHDT and YNNKEL (reference sequence). The CDR3 sequence is 16 residues long.

The chain employs TRBV19 and TRBJ1-1; the match to TRBD1 covers 11 bases. The CDR3 contains 15 residues. V lost 4 bases and J lost 5; bases outside the gene matches: 6. The V gene's germline CDR1 is LNHDA and CDR2 SQIVND (reference sequence). The CDR3 is CASSSSGTGGTEAFF. The CDR3 DNA sequence: TGTGCCAGTAGTAGCTCCGGGACAGGGGGTACTGAAGCTTTCTTT.

The genes are TRBV5-1 and TRBJ2-1, with 16 bases fitting TRBD2. Germline CDR1 is SGHRS and CDR2 is YFSETQ. CDR3 length: 19 residues. Unmatched junction bases numbered 15, after V lost 3 bases and J lost 9 bases. CDR3 in amino acids: CASSSGTSGRASLDLEQFF. The CDR3 DNA is TGCGCCAGCAGCTCCGGGACTAGCGGGAGGGCGAGTTTGGATCTTGAGCAGTTCTTC.

The V and J genes are TRBV5-6 and TRBJ1-1, with D perhaps matching TRBD1 (6 bases). The CDR3 consists of 15 residues. The V end was cut by 4 bases, the J end by 0 bases, with 13 bases between. Germline V CDR1 and CDR2: SGHDT, YYEEEE. This CDR3 is CASSTRQELNTEAFF. The CDR3 bases are TGTGCCAGCAGCACCCGACAGGAACTGAACACTGAAGCTTTCTTT.

The chain links TRBV12-3 or TRBV12-4 to TRBJ1-1; D not resolved. V lost 8 bases and J lost 7, with 17 bases in between. The CDR3 contains 13 residues. As DNA, the CDR3 is TGTGCCAGCGTAGGCCCGCCGCGGGTTGAAGCTTTCTTT. It yields the protein CASVGPPRVEAFF.

The chain employs TRBV7-2 and TRBJ1-2; 10 bases match TRBD1. The CDR3 has 14 residues. CDR1 is SGHTA, CDR2 FQGNSA, per germline. The V and J ends lost 3 bases and 8 bases, in that order; junction bases with no gene match: 6. As DNA, the CDR3 is TGTGCCAGCAGCTTCCCCGGGACAGGGGACGGCTACACCTTC. As protein: CASSFPGTGDGYTF.

V gene TRBV3-1 (or the pseudogene TRBV3-2) combines with J gene TRBJ2-5, with TRBD2 identical over 14 bases. From germline, CDR1 is LGHDT and CDR2 YNNKEL (reference sequence). The V gene end was trimmed by 6 bases and the J gene end by 5 bases; junction bases not matched to a gene: 2. The CDR3 is made up of 14 amino acids. The CDR3 spells CASRTSGGAETQYF. The CDR3 bases are TGTGCCAGCAGGACTAGCGGGGGGGCGGAGACCCAGTACTTC.

The chain joins TRBV25-1 to TRBJ2-1; 7 nucleotides agree with TRBD1. The germline CDR1 and CDR2 sequences are MGHDK and SYGVNS. CDR3 length equals 15 residues. V shed 3 bases, J shed 8 bases, and the junction held 10 bases outside the gene matches. The CDR3 is CASSDRGNLGDEQFF. CDR3 coding DNA: TGTGCCAGCAGTGACAGGGGGAACCTAGGCGATGAGCAGTTCTTC.

The rearrangement uses TRBV7-7 and TRBJ2-1; D might be TRBD1 (5 bases). Trimming removed 4 bases from V and 9 bases from J, with 16 bases in between. The CDR3 has 14 residues. Germline V lookup: CDR1 SSHAT, CDR2 FNYEAQ (reference sequence). Here the CDR3 reads CASSSKQGDGEQFF. Here the CDR3 DNA reads TGTGCCAGCAGCTCGAAGCAAGGGGATGGTGAGCAGTTCTTC.

The chain has TRBV2 and TRBJ2-4, with a tentative D call TRBD2 (6 bases). V was trimmed by 2 bases and J by 9 bases, leaving 11 bases between them. Germline values: CDR1 SNHLY, CDR2 FYNNEI. The CDR3 consists of 13 residues. In DNA form, the CDR3 reads TGTGCCAGCAGTGAATCGGGGAGGCGCATTCAGTACTTC. It specifies CASSESGRRIQYF.

The chain joins TRBV5-4 to TRBJ2-1; 9 bases are shared with TRBD2. The V and J ends lost 4 bases and 8 bases, in that order; junction bases with no gene match: 13. Per germline, CDR1 SGHNT and CDR2 YYREEE (reference sequence). This CDR3 spans 16 amino acids. Here the CDR3 reads CASSLISAGGPYEQFF. The CDR3 DNA is TGTGCCAGCAGCCTAATCTCGGCGGGAGGGCCATATGAGCAGTTCTTC.

The rearrangement uses TRBV9 and TRBJ2-3; TRBD2 matches 12 bases. Germline CDR1 and CDR2: SGDLS and YYNGEE. This CDR3 spans 17 amino acids. Trimming cost V 3 bases and J 9 bases; bases outside gene matches: 14. CDR3 protein: CASSASSGTSGPGTQYF. The CDR3 DNA sequence: TGTGCCAGCAGCGCGTCCTCCGGGACTAGCGGGCCAGGGACGCAGTATTTT.

This sequence joins TRBV11-2 and TRBJ2-1; 9 bases are a match to TRBD2. CDR3 length: 17 amino acids. CDR1 SGHAT and CDR2 FQNNGV come from the germline V gene. The V gene end was trimmed by 1 base and the J gene end by 7 bases; junction bases not matched to a gene: 11. The DNA of the CDR3 is TGTGCCAGCAGCTTAGGCCTAGCGGGGTCCTTACTGAATGAGCAGTTCTTC. Residues: CASSLGLAGSLLNEQFF.

In this sample, this clone turned up a few times. The chain has TRBV10-3 and TRBJ2-3; 9 positions match TRBD2. The V gene's germline CDR1 is ENHRY and CDR2 SYGVKD. V dropped 10 bases and J dropped 2; count of bases not matched to a gene: 10. This CDR3 has 15 residues. The DNA of the CDR3 is TGTGCCACCTACGCGACTAGCGGAAACACAGATACGCAGTATTTT. It encodes CATYATSGNTDTQYF.

In its sample, this clone ranks as medium-sized. The chain links TRBV5-4 to TRBJ2-2; D might be TRBD2 (7 bases). Trimming took off 4 bases at V and 5 bases at J, with 15 bases between the two ends. The length of the CDR3 is 15 residues. Germline-derived CDR1 and CDR2 are SGHNT and YYREEE (reference sequence). The CDR3 is CASSGEGGRTGELFF. The CDR3 DNA reads TGTGCCAGCAGCGGCGAGGGGGGGAGGACCGGGGAGCTGTTTTTT.

This clone is large by share. V and J are TRBV9 and TRBJ2-3; the D gene is possibly TRBD2 (7 bases). Deletions cut 4 bases from V and 5 bases from J, with 17 bases between. The CDR3 totals 15 residues. In germline, CDR1 is SGDLS, CDR2 YYNGEE. DNA of the CDR3: TGTGCCAGCAGCCCGTGGGGGGGGGCCGAAGATACGCAGTATTTT. As protein: CASSPWGGAEDTQYF.

The V call is TRBV11-2, the J call TRBJ1-2, with unresolved D. With 2 bases removed from V and 10 bases from J, the gap between germline ends came to 26 bases. This CDR3 is built from 17 residues. The germline CDR1 and CDR2 sequences are SGHAT and FQNNGV. The CDR3 here is CASSLIPRSGEKSDYTF. DNA of the CDR3: TGTGCCAGCAGCTTAATTCCACGTAGCGGGGAGAAAAGCGACTACACCTTC.

The chain recombines TRBV3-1 (or the pseudogene TRBV3-2) with TRBJ1-2, with no clear D. In germline, CDR1 is LGHDT, CDR2 YNNKEL (reference sequence). Between the trimmed V and J ends, which lost 2 bases and 8 bases, there was a span of 12 bases. This CDR3 region has 13 residues. The CDR3 is CASSQSGMEGYTF. CDR3 bases: TGTGCCAGCAGCCAAAGCGGAATGGAAGGCTACACCTTC.

This chain connects TRBV5-1 to TRBJ2-5; D remains unclear. Germline V gene sequence: CDR1 SGHRS, CDR2 YFSETQ. V was cut by 4 bases and J by 4 bases, with 5 bases left in between. The length of the CDR3 is 11 residues. CDR3 loop: CASSLRETQYF. Written as DNA, the CDR3 is TGCGCCAGCAGCCTCCGAGAGACCCAGTACTTC.

The rearrangement joins TRBV6-1 to TRBJ2-7; TRBD1 matches 7 bases. The germline CDR1 and CDR2 sequences are MNHNS and SASEGT. CDR3 length equals 14 residues. J gave up 5 bases and V 3 bases, and 7 bases lay outside the gene matches. CDR3 protein: CASSDGTELDEQYF. The CDR3, as DNA: TGTGCCAGCAGTGATGGGACAGAGCTAGACGAGCAGTACTTC.